One and the same sample provided the 16 T cell receptor beta chains below, sequenced in a study of blood T cell repertoires in COVID-19. Sequencing used immunoSEQ multiplex PCR; TCRdb keeps in-frame clones, though not all of them. The sample carries about 110,000 clones, about 88% recorded once. Sequencing was performed on peripheral blood. These TCRs come from a woman between 45 and 65 years old with acute or convalescent COVID-19.

The chain links TRBV29-1 to TRBJ1-1; D may be TRBD1 (5 bases). The CDR3 extends over 13 amino acids. Trimming shortened V by 7 bases and J by 5 bases, and 17 bases separated the two germline ends. The germline CDR1 and CDR2 sequences are SQVTM and ANQGSEA. CDR3 sequence (DNA): TGCAGCGGCGGGGACGCTGAGGGTACTGAAGCTTTCTTT. Amino acid sequence: CSGGDAEGTEAFF.

The chain carries TRBV19 and TRBJ1-6; TRBD1 aligns across 7 bases. The V gene end was trimmed by 4 bases and the J gene end by 5 bases; junction bases not matched to a gene: 5. Germline values: CDR1 LNHDA, CDR2 SQIVND (reference sequence). The CDR3 length is 15 residues. The CDR3 loop is CASSTSGTDNSPLHF. CDR3 bases: TGTGCCAGTAGTACTTCCGGGACAGATAATTCACCCCTCCACTTT.

This clone showed up just once. J is TRBJ2-7 and V is TRBV4-1; TRBD1 aligns across 10 bases. Trimming took 3 bases from V and 5 from J; bases not matched to a gene: 16. Germline V CDR1 and CDR2: MGHRA, YSYEKL. The CDR3 is 18 amino acids. The CDR3 DNA reads as TGCGCCAGCAGCCATGTTGGACGACAGGGGGCGAAAGGGGACGAGCAGTACTTC. Its protein product is CASSHVGRQGAKGDEQYF.

The V gene is TRBV5-1, the J gene TRBJ1-1; tentative D call: TRBD1 (6 bases). The CDR3 extends over 14 amino acids. Per germline, CDR1 SGHRS and CDR2 YFSETQ. V lost 4 bases and J lost 1, with 11 bases in between. The CDR3 coding sequence is TGCGCCAGCAGCCCGCTACAGGGGAACACTGAAGCTTTCTTT. Encoded protein: CASSPLQGNTEAFF.

This CDR3 reads CASSPSLAPDTQYF. The CDR3 nucleotides read TGTGCCAGCTCACCTTCACTAGCGCCAGATACGCAGTATTTT. The chain carries TRBV18 and TRBJ2-3; 7 bases fit TRBD2. V shed 3 bases and J 4 bases; nucleotides not matched to a gene: 4. Germline lookup yields CDR1 KGHSH and CDR2 LQKENI. There are 14 residues in the CDR3.

This clone was observed once. This rearrangement joins TRBV10-3 to TRBJ2-3; TRBD2 is a possible D gene (6 bases). Germline V CDR1 and CDR2: ENHRY, SYGVKD. The CDR3 has 15 amino acids. Trimming removed 3 bases at V and 0 bases at J, with 10 bases between. The DNA for the CDR3 is TGTGCCATCAGTGACTGGGGGACTAGCACAGATACGCAGTATTTT. Its translation: CAISDWGTSTDTQYF.

V is TRBV11-3 and J is TRBJ2-2, with TRBD2 identical over 7 bases. Germline CDR1 SGHNT, CDR2 YENEEA. With V trimmed by 0 bases and J by 0 bases, 1 base remained unmatched. This CDR3 region has 16 residues. The CDR3 nucleotides read TGTGCCAGCAGCTTAGATCGGGGGGCGAACACCGGGGAGCTGTTTTTT. Its translation: CASSLDRGANTGELFF.

The chain employs TRBV7-9 and TRBJ2-7, with TRBD2 identical over 7 bases. Germline V gives CDR1 SEHNR, CDR2 FQNEAQ (reference sequence). The CDR3 spans 14 residues. The ends lost 1 base at V and 2 bases at J; junction bases unmatched: 2. CDR3 bases: TGTGCCAGCAGCTTAGGAGGGAGGGCCTACGAGCAGTACTTC. This codes for CASSLGGRAYEQYF.

The rearrangement uses TRBV5-1 and TRBJ2-7, with 11 bases that match TRBD1. The CDR3 consists of 14 residues. Germline V gives CDR1 SGHRS, CDR2 YFSETQ. Germline trimming cut 2 bases from V and 6 bases from J; bases unmatched to any gene: 4. CDR3 region: CASSFRDRGGEQYF. In nucleotides, the CDR3 is TGCGCCAGCAGCTTCCGGGACAGGGGGGGCGAGCAGTACTTC.

The rearrangement uses TRBV30 and TRBJ2-7, with unresolved D. V was clipped by 4 bases and J by 2 bases, with 6 bases between them. The CDR3 loop spans 11 amino acids. From germline, CDR1 is GTSNPN and CDR2 SVGIG (reference sequence). The chain's CDR3 is CAWKLTYEQYF. CDR3 in DNA: TGTGCCTGGAAGCTTACCTACGAGCAGTACTTC. Looking up the rest from reference TRBV30 and TRBJ2-7 gives the full variable domain: SQTIHQWPATLVQPVGSPLSLECTVEGTSNPNLYWYRQAAGRGLQLLFYSVGIGQISSEVPQNLSASRPQDRQFILSSKKLLLSDSGFYLCAWKLTYEQYFGPGTRLTVT.

The chain is built from TRBV3-1 (or the pseudogene TRBV3-2) and TRBJ1-5; D gene ambiguous. V lost 1 base and J lost 5, with 12 bases in between. From germline, CDR1 is LGHDT and CDR2 YNNKEL (reference sequence). The CDR3 runs to 15 residues. As DNA, the CDR3 is TGTGCCAGCAGCCAAGGGACTCAGGAGGATCAGCCCCAGCATTTT. As protein: CASSQGTQEDQPQHF.

The chain uses TRBV3-1 (or the pseudogene TRBV3-2) and TRBJ2-7, with TRBD1 identical over 7 bases. The ends lost 5 bases at V and 0 bases at J; junction bases unmatched: 7. Germline-derived CDR1 and CDR2 are LGHDT and YNNKEL (reference sequence). The CDR3 has 15 amino acids. In nucleotides, the CDR3 is TGTGCCAGCAGCGACAATTGGGACAGCTCCTACGAGCAGTACTTC. Translation gives CASSDNWDSSYEQYF.

This chain connects TRBV4-1 to TRBJ2-3, with TRBD2 identical over 9 bases. V shed 3 bases, J shed 1 base, and the junction held 5 bases outside the gene matches. This CDR3 contains 16 residues. Germline CDR1 and CDR2: MGHRA and YSYEKL. The CDR3 is CASSQGTSLRTDTQYF. The CDR3 DNA sequence: TGCGCCAGCAGCCAGGGGACTAGCCTACGCACAGATACGCAGTATTTT.

This clone has only one observation. The chain recombines TRBV2 with TRBJ1-1; D may be TRBD1 (6 bases). Trimming pared 5 bases from V and 5 bases from J, leaving 12 bases between. The V gene's germline CDR1 is SNHLY and CDR2 FYNNEI. The CDR3 has 13 amino acids. In nucleotides, the CDR3 is TGTGCCAGCAGTAGCAACAGGGATACTGAAGCTTTCTTT. Protein product: CASSSNRDTEAFF.

Regarding this clone: One end of the junction fails to match germline, which may point to a read error. J is TRBJ2-1 and V is TRBV7-9; D is possibly TRBD2 (6 bases). This CDR3 comprises 15 residues. Germline CDR1 is SEHNR and CDR2 is FQNEAQ (reference sequence). CDR3 in DNA: TGTGCCAGCAGCTTAGTGGCGGGACCCTCAAATGCGCAGTTCTTC. It translates to CASSLVAGPSNAQFF.

The chain carries TRBV6-1 and TRBJ1-1; TRBD1 matches 7 bases. CDR1 is MNHNS, CDR2 SASEGT, per germline. The CDR3 length is 14 residues. With 2 bases clipped from V and 4 bases from J, the junction kept 4 bases outside the gene matches. Here the CDR3 reads CASSENSGGTEAFF. In DNA form, the CDR3 reads TGTGCCAGCAGTGAAAACTCAGGGGGCACTGAAGCTTTCTTT.